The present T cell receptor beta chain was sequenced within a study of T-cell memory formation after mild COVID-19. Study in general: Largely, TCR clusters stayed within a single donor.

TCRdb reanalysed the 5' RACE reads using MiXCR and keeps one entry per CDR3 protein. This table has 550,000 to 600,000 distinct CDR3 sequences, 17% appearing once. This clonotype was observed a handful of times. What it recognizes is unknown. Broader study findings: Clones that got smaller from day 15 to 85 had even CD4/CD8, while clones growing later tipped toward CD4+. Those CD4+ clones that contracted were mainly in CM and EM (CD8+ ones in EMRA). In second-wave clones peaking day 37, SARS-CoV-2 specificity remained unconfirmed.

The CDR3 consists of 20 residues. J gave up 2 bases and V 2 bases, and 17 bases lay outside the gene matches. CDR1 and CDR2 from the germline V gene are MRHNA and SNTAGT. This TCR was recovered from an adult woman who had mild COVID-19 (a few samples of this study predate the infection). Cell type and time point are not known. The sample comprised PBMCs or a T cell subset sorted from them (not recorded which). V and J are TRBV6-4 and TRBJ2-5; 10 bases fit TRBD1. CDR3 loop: CASSDRSVAIGDRGQETQYF. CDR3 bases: TGTGCCAGCAGTGACCGGTCGGTGGCCATTGGGGACAGGGGTCAAGAGACCCAGTACTTC.